This T cell receptor beta chain appears in the sequencing data of a study of shared clonotypes between healthy human individuals (dated by TCRdb to 2018 to 2021). Regarding the research as a whole: A few men and two women, aged 18 to 49 years, made up the cohort. For each donor, three plates each were used for CD4 naive and CD4 memory, two plates were used for CD8 naive, and one plate was used for CD8 memory. To estimate repertoire size and how much clonotypes are shared between individuals, the study performed deep sequencing of blood TCR repertoires from 4 to 6 healthy adults. Different laboratories and diverse techniques were used to prepare libraries and sequence TCR repertoires, to increase sequencing depth and limit assay-specific biases. Each donor's leukapheresis produced roughly between roughly 0.9 and 8.9 billion PBMCs.

TCR CDR3 regions were amplified from genomic DNA by multiplex PCR using the deep immunoSEQ assay. Extracted genomic DNA from each cell subset was distributed evenly across all wells of several immunoSEQ 96-well plates, and each plate was treated as a replicate. For sorted subsets, about 200 ng genomic DNA, equal to 30,000 to 35,000 T cell genomes, was loaded into each replicate PCR. The purified libraries were quantified using a Qubit 3.0 fluorometer, sized with a Bioanalyzer 2100, and then quantified again using the KAPA Library Quantification kit. Every immunoSEQ 96-well plate was sequenced on a separate single-read 150-cycle Illumina NextSeq 550 flow cell. The study's processing was this. The immunoSEQ output contained only junctional sequences without quality scores, so filtering could not match that applied to full-length reads. To assign V/J genes and CDR3, sequences were annotated against IMGT germline references using PyIR, a Python wrapper for IgBLAST v1.9. Any read was removed if the V/J assignment was weak (E-value above 1e-6), the CDR3 was missing, or the read contained stop codons, out-of-frame junctions, or ambiguous translated residues. V3J clonotypes were defined as sequences sharing an identical inferred V gene, J gene, and CDR3 amino acid sequence. To compute the percentage overlap between repertoires, the number of shared unique clonotypes was divided by the size of the smaller repertoire. Three approaches were used to assess repertoire richness: RTK rarefaction, the Chao1 estimator, and Recon v2.1 estimates of unobserved clonotypes. Generation probabilities were computed with OLGA for all TCRbeta clonotypes obtained by the gDNA method from a handful of donors. TCRdb retrieved this table from immuneACCESS and kept in-frame rearrangements only. Not all clones are present; in checked studies, unresolved V genes account for under half, and no reason is known for the remainder. V, J and clone size are taken as reported in that table, and D and trimming were inferred from the DNA itself. For this sample there are roughly 2.4 million clones; around 95% appear just once. The ten largest make up over 0.1% of the sample.

Broader findings and caveats from the paper: Pairwise subsampling led to the expectation that sequencing depth would affect the degree of clonotype sharing among donors. Even with the large sequencing depth, rarefaction of the sorted-subset datasets indicated that sequencing was incomplete. Sharing across four donors was observed for around 5% of naive CD4, about 3.2% of naive CD8, 2.3% of memory CD4, and approximately 0.41% of memory CD8 clonotypes. Because the study included a small number of donors, the genetic and exposure-history diversity represented was limited. Higher generation probabilities were observed for clonotypes shared by all four sorted-subset donors than for non-shared clonotypes. Sampling was restricted to blood, and TCR repertoires in tissue are likely to differ from TCR repertoires in blood. Naive subsets generally had larger estimated clonotype richness than memory subsets.

Notes on this clone: Its antigen is not yet known. No base quality information exists; no much larger clone differs at one position.

Per the germline V gene, MGHRA is the CDR1 and YSYEKL is the CDR2. V drops 0 bases and J drops 2 bases, leaving 8 bases in between. The cysteine opens and the phenylalanine closes a CDR3 of 14 amino acids. Only CDR3 DNA is held: 42 bases, read in frame from base 1. The donors were healthy, HIV-negative adults who had no recently reported acute infections or vaccinations. Every donor was a Caucasian adult residing in Nashville, Tennessee, USA. Magnetic negative selection was used to enrich CD4+ T cells, after which naive cells were positively selected on CD45RA and the negative fraction became the memory subset. After blood collection by leukapheresis, PBMCs were isolated using Ficoll-Histopaque density gradient centrifugation and then cryopreserved in the vapor phase of liquid nitrogen. Purity and quantity of every magnetically sorted T cell population were checked by analytical flow cytometry. From each sorted fraction, genomic DNA was isolated and quantified by UV absorbance on a Nanodrop 2000c.

Sequencing was performed on naive CD4+ T cells sorted from blood. In light of the paper, this sample's cell subset or site label describes: CD45RA+ positively selected. This TCR derives from a young man in good health. This sequence uses TRBV4-1 and TRBJ2-7; TRBD1 is a weak D gene call, 6 bases matching. The CDR3 protein is CASSQDRTAYEQYF. Here is the DNA: TGCGCCAGCAGCCAAGATCGGACAGCCTACGAGCAGTACTTC.